This TCR beta chain came from a study of blood T cells in healthy people across ages. On the study more broadly: Template switching caught about one barcoded beta molecule for each two T cells.

This clonotype was counted only a few times. Its antigen remains unidentified. A second roughly 6 to 12 cycle PCR used barcoded and J-beta primers. TCRdb re-derived calls from the 5' RACE reads in MiXCR, one entry per CDR3 protein. The profile shows nearly 1 million distinct CDR3 sequences, around 54% of them singletons. Study-level results: There were more naive CD4+ cells and higher diversity in long-lived donors than in aged donors.

Sample donors were healthy Caucasian individuals that came from Russia, aged 6 to 90. Approximately 9.2 milliliters was the volume of peripheral blood drawn from each donor. The CDR3 runs to 15 residues. V lost 5 bases to trimming and J lost 1 base, with 15 bases between them. The germline CDR1 and CDR2 sequences are PRHDT and FYEKMQ (reference sequence). V gene TRBV13 combines with J gene TRBJ2-7; TRBD2 is a possible D gene (5 bases). Sequenced input: blood. The clonotype originates from a woman between 55 and 75 years old in good health. As DNA, the CDR3 is TGTGCCAGCAGCCTCAAGGGAGCTGGTTCCTACGAGCAGTACTTC. Its protein is CASSLKGAGSYEQYF. Combining the CDR3 with reference TRBV13 and TRBJ2-7 gives the whole variable domain AAGVIQSPRHLIKEKRETATLKCYPIPRHDTVYWYQQGPGQDPQFLISFYEKMQSDKGSIPDRFSAQQFSDYHSELNMSSLELGDSALYFCASSLKGAGSYEQYFGPGTRLTVT.